The subject of this entry is one T cell receptor (beta chain). Its antigen remains unidentified. The data stem from a study of cytomegalovirus exposure and HLA in healthy donors. Study-wide points: A previous analysis found most TCR beta V segments productive roughly 90% or roughly 30% of the time. A later analysis showed HLA-associated TCR beta chains outstripping equally common others in clonal expansion. Per published reports, the classifier diagnosed cytomegalovirus status with high specificity and sensitivity. Certain sequence variants were highly shared and formed a cluster, and this cluster was likely a sequencing artifact.

This PCR relied on a set of 60 Vbeta primers and 13 Jbeta primers. Sequencing used immunoSEQ multiplex PCR; TCRdb keeps in-frame clones, though not all of them. The table lists approximately 100,000 clones, about 80% of them singletons, with 3.5% to 5% in the top ten. Sequenced material: PBMCs. This TCR derives from a female donor in good health and CMV-seropositive.

CDR3 residues: CASSPSIQREGEETQYF. CDR3 coding DNA: TGTGCCAGCAGCCCCTCCATCCAGCGGGAGGGCGAGGAGACCCAGTACTTC. This chain links TRBV5-6 with TRBJ2-5; the match to TRBD2 covers 10 bases. With 4 bases clipped from V and 5 bases from J, the junction kept 14 bases outside the gene matches. Germline V lookup: CDR1 SGHDT, CDR2 YYEEEE. The CDR3 loop spans 17 amino acids.